This TCR beta chain was profiled in a study of CD8+CD57+ T cells in acquired aplastic anemia. Overall study: Yields of DNA that came from sorted CD4+ and CD8+ cells averaged approximately 3.5 ug.

Findings and caveats of the study: It was found that some 30 CD8+ CDR3 sequences were shared between patients and controls.

This clonotype was found many times. What it binds is unknown. Genomic DNA, the template, was used for profiling of the TCR beta VDJ and CDR3. One entry per CDR3 protein results from TCRdb running MiXCR on the reads. Of about 220,000 distinct CDR3 sequences listed, approximately 35% are singletons. Input material: sorted CD4+, CD8+, or CD8+CD57+ T cells (not recorded which) from PBMCs. This TCR was recovered from a human donor in good health, serving as a control.

CDR3 amino acids: CASSSGTANTIYF. The CDR3 coding sequence is TGTGCCAGCAGCTCCGGGACAGCTAACACCATATATTTT. The chain is built from TRBV5-5 and TRBJ1-3; 7 nucleotides agree with TRBD1. The V gene end was trimmed by 3 bases and the J gene end by 7 bases; junction bases not matched to a gene: 4. CDR1 is SGHKS and CDR2 is YYEKEE in the germline V gene (reference sequence). CDR3 size: 13 residues.